These 4 T cell receptor beta chains originate from one sample sequenced in a study of ipilimumab plus nivolumab after autologous stem cell transplantation. Using immunoSEQ multiplex PCR, the repertoire was profiled, and TCRdb retains in-frame clones only, with some absent. The table records tens of thousands of clones, nearly 85% of them present only once. This material consisted of PBMCs, taken in a trial of ipilimumab plus nivolumab as post-transplant consolidation. The receptors here all came from a male donor with diffuse large B-cell lymphoma.

This clone has just a few counts. The chain couples TRBV6-1 to TRBJ1-5, with D uncertain. Between the trimmed V and J ends, which lost 10 bases and 0 bases, there was a span of 13 bases. Germline V gene sequence: CDR1 MNHNS, CDR2 SASEGT. This CDR3 region has 14 residues. CDR3 coding DNA: TGTGCCATCAGAGCAGAGTATAGCAATCAGCCCCAGCATTTT. Translating it yields CAIRAEYSNQPQHF.

The chain carries TRBV7-6 and TRBJ2-2, with no clear D. The CDR3 consists of 15 residues. Per germline, CDR1 SGHVS and CDR2 FNYEAQ. Trimming cost V 4 bases and J 5 bases, with 14 bases left between them. The CDR3 DNA reads TGTGCCAGCAGCTCGCGATCAGTCCCGACCGGGGAGCTGTTTTTT. Its translation: CASSSRSVPTGELFF.

This rearrangement joins TRBV5-6 to TRBJ2-1; D uncertain. V dropped 6 bases and J dropped 5 bases, with 12 bases sitting between them. This CDR3 is 13 amino acids long. Per germline, CDR1 SGHDT and CDR2 YYEEEE. CDR3 sequence: CASNFWADNEQFF. The CDR3 coding sequence is TGTGCCAGCAACTTCTGGGCGGACAATGAGCAGTTCTTC.

V and J are TRBV4-2 and TRBJ2-1; 7 bases map to TRBD2. Per germline, CDR1 LGHNA and CDR2 YNFKEQ. CDR3 length equals 15 residues. Trimming removed 4 bases from V and 0 bases from J; junction bases left unmatched: 3. CDR3 loop: CASSRAGRSYNEQFF. CDR3 DNA sequence: TGTGCCAGCAGCCGAGCGGGGCGCTCCTACAATGAGCAGTTCTTC.